One sample yielded the 5 T cell receptor beta chains listed below, sequenced in a study of Ad26.COV2.S vaccination and SARS-CoV-2 variants. Stated treatment: 15 to 20 received Ad26.COV2.S at low or high dose, single or two shots; 5 received placebo; per-sample allocation not given. Specimen acquisition occurred on day 63 following the initial vaccine or placebo injection. Using immunoSEQ multiplex PCR, the repertoire was profiled, and TCRdb retains in-frame clones only, with some absent. The sample contains some 350,000 clones, roughly 88% of which appear only once. The sample consisted of peripheral blood, taken in a trial of Ad26.COV2.S vaccine versus placebo. The receptors stem from a person between 18 and 59 years old who received the Ad26.COV2.S COVID-19 vaccine or a placebo.

This clone was counted a few times. The chain joins TRBV6-4 to TRBJ2-3; TRBD2 matches 8 bases. With 0 bases clipped from V and 4 bases from J, the junction kept 0 bases outside the gene matches. Per germline, CDR1 MRHNA and CDR2 SNTAGT. CDR3 length: 14 residues. The CDR3 reads CASSDSAGADTQYF. The CDR3 nucleotides are TGTGCCAGCAGTGACTCAGCGGGAGCAGATACGCAGTATTTT.

The genes are TRBV5-1 and TRBJ2-5, with 9 bases matching TRBD2. Germline CDR1 SGHRS, CDR2 YFSETQ. There are 16 residues in the CDR3. Germline trimming cut 1 base from V and 5 bases from J; bases unmatched to any gene: 9. In DNA form, the CDR3 reads TGCGCCAGCAGCTTGATCGGCGGGGGGGATGTGGAGACCCAGTACTTC. This encodes CASSLIGGGDVETQYF.

This clone was seen more than once but under ten times. This chain links TRBV7-8 with TRBJ1-5; tentative D call: TRBD1 (6 bases). The CDR3 spans 15 residues. Trimming took off 2 bases at V and 6 bases at J, with 14 bases between the two ends. Germline V lookup: CDR1 SGHVS, CDR2 FQNEAQ. In DNA form, the CDR3 reads TGTGCCAGCAGCTTACTCCAGGGGCCAAGTCAGCCCCAGCATTTT. As protein: CASSLLQGPSQPQHF.

The chain couples TRBV25-1 to TRBJ2-1; 8 bases are shared with TRBD1. Trimming at V came to 5 bases and at J to 5 bases, leaving 5 bases not matched to a gene. The CDR3 contains 14 residues. The germline CDR1 and CDR2 sequences are MGHDK and SYGVNS. The CDR3 sequence is CASSRTGTNNEQFF. The CDR3 DNA sequence: TGTGCCAGCAGTCGGACAGGGACGAACAATGAGCAGTTCTTC. The full variable domain, with the rest looked up from reference TRBV25-1 and TRBJ2-1, is EADIYQTPRYLVIGTGKKITLECSQTMGHDKMYWYQQDPGMELHLIHYSYGVNSTEKGDLSSESTVSRIRTEHFPLTLESARPSHTSQYLCASSRTGTNNEQFFGPGTRLTVL.

CDR3 protein: CASSIPGPQNTGELFF. The CDR3, as DNA: TGTGCCAGCAGCATCCCGGGACCCCAGAACACCGGGGAGCTGTTTTTT. V and J are TRBV5-8 and TRBJ2-2; TRBD1 or TRBD2 may be the D gene (5 bases each). V was clipped by 4 bases and J by 1 base, with 14 bases between them. The CDR3 consists of 16 residues. The germline gives CDR1 SGHTS, CDR2 YDEGEE.